This TCR beta chain is from a study of T cell responses to AZD1222 COVID-19 vaccine. Study-wide context: Pooled together were second doses at about 4 or about 12 weeks. Study-level findings and limits: The study found Spike-specific TCR breadth and depth rose after two AZD1222 doses. Close to half of spike-specific TCRs reportedly recognize unmutated variant regions.

Points on this clone: Its antigen remains unidentified.

The CDR3 is 16 residues long. Looked up from germline, CDR1 is LGHDT and CDR2 is YNNKEL (reference sequence). V dropped 3 bases and J dropped 10; count of bases not matched to a gene: 13. The table came from immunoSEQ multiplex PCR; TCRdb's copy has only in-frame clones and leaves some out. The sample carries about 180,000 clones, 88% recorded once. This sample comprised peripheral blood, obtained on day 0 of AZD1222 vaccination. The V call is TRBV3-1 (or the pseudogene TRBV3-2), the J call TRBJ2-3, with 10 nucleotides matching TRBD2. The sequence came from an adult in good health. CDR3 nucleotide sequence: TGTGCCAGCAGCCATCCCCCCTCTAGCGGGAGAGTAGCGCAGTATTTT. Translated: CASSHPPSSGRVAQYF.